This TCR beta chain is from a study of T cells after yellow fever vaccination. Findings and limits, study-wide: It was the secondary response that reached its peak faster, day 5 versus 15, but it was weaker. High-abundance clonotypes from the bulk population could contaminate FACS-sorted repertoires.

The CDR3 is 14 residues long. The germline CDR1 and CDR2 sequences are DFQATT and SNEGSKA (reference sequence). With 3 bases removed from V and 0 bases from J, the gap between germline ends came to 9 bases. The 5'RACE template-switching step produced TCR cDNA and added a universal primer site and UMIs. MiXCR was run by TCRdb on the 5' RACE reads, yielding one entry per CDR3 protein. The repertoire includes roughly 140,000 distinct CDR3 sequences, 7.7% of them detected once, and less than 0.95% sits in the top ten. This clonotype was observed many times. The antigen remains unidentified. The sample was CD4+ T cells sorted from PBMCs, taken 5 days after the yellow fever booster vaccination. The sequence derives from a man under 40 who received the YFV17D yellow fever vaccine. The chain uses TRBV20-1 and TRBJ1-5, with D possibly TRBD1 on 5 matching bases. This CDR3 reads CSASRGISNQPQHF. The CDR3 DNA reads TGCAGTGCTAGTCGGGGGATTAGCAATCAGCCCCAGCATTTT.